This T cell receptor beta chain was captured in a study of blood T cell repertoires in COVID-19. About the research overall: Sites across the United States, Italy and Spain contributed samples from acute and convalescent COVID-19.

The CDR3 has 14 residues. In germline, CDR1 is KGHSH, CDR2 LQKENI. V was pared by 4 bases and J by 7 bases, with 6 bases of the junction left unmatched. Original handling: By means of reference gene primer amplification, nucleated cell counts were estimated. Libraries were prepared by immunoSEQ multiplex PCR; TCRdb keeps only in-frame clonotypes and omits some of them. V and J calls and clone size are those listed in that table; D and trimming were worked out from the DNA. There are approximately 97,000 clones in the sample; around 85% occur only once, and roughly 12% lies in the top ten. This clone was seen only a few times.

Material: peripheral blood. The rearrangement joins TRBV18 to TRBJ1-4, with TRBD1 identical over 7 bases. This TCR was recovered from a human donor in a cohort sampled during active COVID-19. The CDR3 protein is CASSQQGFAEKLFF. DNA for the CDR3: TGTGCCAGCTCACAACAGGGGTTCGCTGAAAAACTGTTTTTT.